This T cell receptor (beta chain) was obtained from a study of blood T cells in healthy people across ages. This clonotype was counted at least ten times. Sample-barcoded 5' priming and a J-beta primer mix drove a second PCR of about 7 to 11 cycles. The template-switch adaptor was a 5' adaptor with 12 random nucleotides. It tagged each cDNA molecule. TCRdb called the 5' RACE reads again in MiXCR, with one record for every CDR3 protein. The top ten clones hold around a quarter of a sample with approximately 800,000 distinct CDR3 sequences, approximately 67% of them seen once. The TCR sequence derives from a man aged 25 to 40 in good health. Sequenced material: blood.

The CDR3 protein is CASSLGETQYF. CDR3 DNA sequence: TGTGCCAGCAGCTTAGGAGAGACCCAGTACTTC. J is TRBJ2-5 and V is TRBV27; D is ambiguous. The CDR3 length is 11 residues. Germline CDR1 MNHEY, CDR2 SMNVEV (reference sequence). The germline V and J ends were trimmed by 6 bases and 4 bases, with 6 bases remaining between them.